This T cell receptor beta chain appears in the sequencing data of a study of cytomegalovirus exposure and HLA in healthy donors. The CDR3 has 16 residues. The junction had 5 bases not matched to a gene; V was cut back by 5 bases and J by 0 bases. Germline CDR1 reads SGHNT; CDR2 reads YYREEE (reference sequence). General observations from the study: Presence/absence comparisons presumed near-even sequencing depth among donors. Earlier analysis yielded a pattern in which most TCR beta V segments were productive about 90% or about 30% of the time. Researchers reported in a later analysis that a missense DCLRE1C variant was tied to TCR beta V- and J-gene trimming.

PCR primers comprised 60 Vbeta and 13 Jbeta primers. The data were produced by immunoSEQ multiplex PCR, yet TCRdb's version contains in-frame clones alone and is incomplete. The profile shows 95,000 to 100,000 clones, roughly 76% of them singletons. For this clone: Its antigen remains unknown.

The sequenced sample consisted of PBMCs. The gene calls are TRBV5-4 and TRBJ2-1; 10 positions match TRBD2. The source of this sequence is a middle-aged man in good health and CMV-seronegative. CDR3 sequence (DNA): TGTGCCAGCAGTTCTAGCGGGGGATTCTCCTACAATGAGCAGTTCTTC. This encodes CASSSSGGFSYNEQFF.